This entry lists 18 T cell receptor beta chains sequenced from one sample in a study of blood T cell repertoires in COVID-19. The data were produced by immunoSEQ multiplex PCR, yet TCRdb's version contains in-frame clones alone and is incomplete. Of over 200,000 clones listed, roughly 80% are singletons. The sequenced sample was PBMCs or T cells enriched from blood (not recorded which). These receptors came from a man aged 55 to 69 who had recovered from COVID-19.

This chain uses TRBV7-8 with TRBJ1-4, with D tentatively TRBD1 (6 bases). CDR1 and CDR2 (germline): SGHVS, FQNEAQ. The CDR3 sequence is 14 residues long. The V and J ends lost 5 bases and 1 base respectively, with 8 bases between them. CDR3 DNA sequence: TGTGCCAGCAGCAACAGGGTAACTAATGAAAAACTGTTTTTT. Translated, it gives CASSNRVTNEKLFF.

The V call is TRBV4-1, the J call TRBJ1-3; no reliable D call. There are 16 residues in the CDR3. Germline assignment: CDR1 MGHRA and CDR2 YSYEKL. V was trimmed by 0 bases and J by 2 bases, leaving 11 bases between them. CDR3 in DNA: TGCGCCAGCAGCCAAGATAGTGACTCAGCTGGAAACACCATATATTTT. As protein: CASSQDSDSAGNTIYF.

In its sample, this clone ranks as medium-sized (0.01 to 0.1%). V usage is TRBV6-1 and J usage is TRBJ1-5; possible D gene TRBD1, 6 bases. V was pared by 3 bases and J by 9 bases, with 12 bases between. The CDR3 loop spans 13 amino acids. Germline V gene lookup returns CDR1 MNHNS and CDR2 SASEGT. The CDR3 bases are TGTGCCAGCAGTGACAGGGGTCCTGGGCCCCAGCATTTT. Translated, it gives CASSDRGPGPQHF.

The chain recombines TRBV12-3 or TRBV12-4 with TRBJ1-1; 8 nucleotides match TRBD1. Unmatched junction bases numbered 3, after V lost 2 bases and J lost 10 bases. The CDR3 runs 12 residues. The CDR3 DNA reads TGTGCCAGCAGTTTACAGGGGGCTGGAGCTTTCTTT. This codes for CASSLQGAGAFF.

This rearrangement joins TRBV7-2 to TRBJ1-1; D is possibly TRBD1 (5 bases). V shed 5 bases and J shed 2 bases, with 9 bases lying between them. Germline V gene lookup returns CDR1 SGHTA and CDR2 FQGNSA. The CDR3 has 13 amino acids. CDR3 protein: CASSEQDNTEAFF. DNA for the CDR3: TGTGCCAGCAGCGAACAGGATAACACTGAAGCTTTCTTT.

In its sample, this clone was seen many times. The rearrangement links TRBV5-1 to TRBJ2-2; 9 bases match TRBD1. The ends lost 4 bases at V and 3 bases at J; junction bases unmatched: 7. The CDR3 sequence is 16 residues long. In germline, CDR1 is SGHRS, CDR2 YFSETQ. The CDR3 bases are TGCGCCAGCAGCCCGGGACAGGGAAAAGACACCGGGGAGCTGTTTTTT. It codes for CASSPGQGKDTGELFF.

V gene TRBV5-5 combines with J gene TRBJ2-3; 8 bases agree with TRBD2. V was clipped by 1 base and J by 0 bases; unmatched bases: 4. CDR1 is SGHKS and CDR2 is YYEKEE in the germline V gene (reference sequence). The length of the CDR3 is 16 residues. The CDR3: CASSLRLATSTDTQYF. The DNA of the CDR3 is TGTGCCAGCAGCTTGCGACTAGCGACTAGCACAGATACGCAGTATTTT.

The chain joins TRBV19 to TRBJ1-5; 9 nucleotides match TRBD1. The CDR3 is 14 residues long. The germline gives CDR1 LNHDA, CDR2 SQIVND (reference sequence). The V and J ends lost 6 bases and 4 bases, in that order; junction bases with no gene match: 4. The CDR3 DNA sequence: TGTGCCAGTAGCGGGACAGGGTGGAATCAGCCCCAGCATTTT. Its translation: CASSGTGWNQPQHF. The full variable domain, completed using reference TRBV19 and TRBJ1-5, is DGGITQSPKYLFRKEGQNVTLSCEQNLNHDAMYWYRQDPGQGLRLIYYSQIVNDFQKGDIAEGYSVSREKKESFPLTVTSAQKNPTAFYLCASSGTGWNQPQHFGDGTRLSIL.

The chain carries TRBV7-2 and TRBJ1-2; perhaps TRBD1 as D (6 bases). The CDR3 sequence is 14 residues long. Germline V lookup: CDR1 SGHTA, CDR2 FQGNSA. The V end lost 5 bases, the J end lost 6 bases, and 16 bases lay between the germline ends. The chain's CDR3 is CASSPPHRENGYTF. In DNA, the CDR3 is TGTGCCAGCAGCCCCCCCCACAGGGAAAATGGCTACACCTTC.

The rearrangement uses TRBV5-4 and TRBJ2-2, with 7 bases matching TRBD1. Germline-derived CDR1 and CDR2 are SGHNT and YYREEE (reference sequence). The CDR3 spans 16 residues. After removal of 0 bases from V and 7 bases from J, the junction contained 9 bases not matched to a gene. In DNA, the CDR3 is TGTGCCAGCAGCTTGGGCAGACAGGGTGAAGACGGGGAGCTGTTTTTT. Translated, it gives CASSLGRQGEDGELFF.

CDR3 DNA sequence: TGTGCCAGCAGTTACTCGAACGGACAGTCTGGCTACACCTTC. This translates into CASSYSNGQSGYTF. The rearrangement links TRBV6-5 to TRBJ1-2; possible D gene TRBD1, 6 bases. This CDR3 spans 14 amino acids. V lost 0 bases to trimming and J lost 7 bases, with 12 bases between them. Germline assignment: CDR1 MNHEY and CDR2 SVGAGI.

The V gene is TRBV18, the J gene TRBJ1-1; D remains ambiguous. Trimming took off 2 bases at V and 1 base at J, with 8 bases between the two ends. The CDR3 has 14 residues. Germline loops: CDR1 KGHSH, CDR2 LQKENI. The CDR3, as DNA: TGTGCCAGCTCACCAATCCTTTCGAACACTGAAGCTTTCTTT. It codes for CASSPILSNTEAFF.

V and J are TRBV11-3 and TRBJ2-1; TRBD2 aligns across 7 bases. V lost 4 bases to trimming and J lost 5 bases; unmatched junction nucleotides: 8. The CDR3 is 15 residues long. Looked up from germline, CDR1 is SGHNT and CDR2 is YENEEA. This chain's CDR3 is CASSSPPGGNNEQFF. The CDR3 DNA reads TGTGCCAGCAGCTCACCTCCGGGAGGCAACAATGAGCAGTTCTTC.

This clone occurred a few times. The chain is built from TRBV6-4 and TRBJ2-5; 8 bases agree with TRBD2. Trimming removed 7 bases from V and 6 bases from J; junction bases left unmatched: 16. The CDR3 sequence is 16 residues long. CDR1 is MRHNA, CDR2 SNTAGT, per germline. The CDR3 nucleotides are TGTGCCAGCACCACCGGGACTAGGAGTTTTTTAAAGACCCAGTACTTC. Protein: CASTTGTRSFLKTQYF.

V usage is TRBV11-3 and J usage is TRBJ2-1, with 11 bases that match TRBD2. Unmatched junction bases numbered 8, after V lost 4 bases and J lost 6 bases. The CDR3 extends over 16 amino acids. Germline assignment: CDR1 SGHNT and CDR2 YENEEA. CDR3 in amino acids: CASSSHTSGGPNEQFF. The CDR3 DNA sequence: TGTGCCAGCAGCTCCCATACTAGCGGGGGACCCAATGAGCAGTTCTTC.

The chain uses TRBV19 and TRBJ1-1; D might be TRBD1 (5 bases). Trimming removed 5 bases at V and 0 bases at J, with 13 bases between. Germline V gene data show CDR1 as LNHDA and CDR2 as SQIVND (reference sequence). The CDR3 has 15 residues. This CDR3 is CASSRSTGMNTEAFF. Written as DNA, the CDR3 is TGTGCCAGTAGTCGTTCAACAGGAATGAACACTGAAGCTTTCTTT.

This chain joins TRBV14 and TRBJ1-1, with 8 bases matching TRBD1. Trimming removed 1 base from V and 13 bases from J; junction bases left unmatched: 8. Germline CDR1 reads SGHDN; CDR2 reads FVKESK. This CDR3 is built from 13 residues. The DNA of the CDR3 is TGTGCCAGCAGCCAAGTATCAGGGGGCCTTGTTTTCTTT. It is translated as CASSQVSGGLVFF.

Written as DNA, the CDR3 is TGTGCCAGCAGCCAAAGGCAGAGACAGGGAGACAATGAGCAGTTCTTC. Protein: CASSQRQRQGDNEQFF. The V call is TRBV4-2, the J call TRBJ2-1; 7 bases agree with TRBD1. The CDR3 spans 16 residues. J gave up 5 bases and V 2 bases, and 9 bases lay outside the gene matches. Germline CDR1 and CDR2: LGHNA and YNFKEQ.